One and the same sample provided the 12 T cell receptor beta chains below, sequenced in a study of blood T cell repertoires in COVID-19. Clones were sequenced by immunoSEQ multiplex PCR, and TCRdb holds only the in-frame ones, with some missing. The sample lists about 400,000 clones, 88% seen once, with 2% to 2.5% in the top ten. The specimen was PBMCs or T cells enriched from blood (not recorded which). These receptors were taken from a middle-aged woman with acute COVID-19.

The CDR3 DNA follows: TGCGCCAGCAGCGGAACAGGGGTAACTGAAGCTTTCTTT. Translated, it gives CASSGTGVTEAFF. The rearrangement uses TRBV5-1 and TRBJ1-1, with TRBD1 matching 7 bases. The CDR3 consists of 13 residues. The junction had 5 bases not matched to a gene; V was cut back by 4 bases and J by 5 bases. Per germline, CDR1 SGHRS and CDR2 YFSETQ.

The CDR3 DNA reads as TGTGCCAGCAGTGATGGTAGCGGGGTAACAGATACGCAGTATTTT. This gives the protein CASSDGSGVTDTQYF. The J gene is TRBJ2-3, the V gene TRBV6-1; TRBD2 aligns across 8 bases. Germline trimming cut 3 bases from V and 3 bases from J; bases unmatched to any gene: 5. CDR3 length: 15 residues. CDR1 and CDR2 (germline): MNHNS, SASEGT.

The chain's CDR3 is CASSENKGHTEAFF. The CDR3 coding sequence is TGTGCCAGCAGCGAGAATAAGGGGCACACTGAAGCTTTCTTT. The chain is built from TRBV6-5 and TRBJ1-1, with D perhaps TRBD1 (5 bases). Germline V CDR1 and CDR2: MNHEY, SVGAGI. The CDR3 totals 14 residues. V was pared by 6 bases and J by 3 bases, with 14 bases between.

The rearrangement links TRBV11-2 to TRBJ1-2; D remains unclear. Trimming took 4 bases from V and 6 from J, leaving 18 bases between them. CDR1 is SGHAT and CDR2 is FQNNGV in the germline V gene. The CDR3 has 15 residues. CDR3 protein: CASSSHRGPHDGYTF. In DNA form, the CDR3 reads TGTGCCAGCAGCTCCCATCGAGGTCCGCACGATGGCTACACCTTC.

The chain links TRBV3-1 (or the pseudogene TRBV3-2) to TRBJ2-7, with D maybe TRBD1 (5 bases). The V gene's germline CDR1 is LGHDT and CDR2 YNNKEL (reference sequence). The CDR3 has 15 residues. V lost 0 bases, J lost 3 bases, and 12 bases lay in between. The CDR3 reads CASSQDPGKLYEQYF. The CDR3 DNA follows: TGTGCCAGCAGCCAAGACCCAGGGAAACTCTACGAGCAGTACTTC.

The chain links TRBV14 to TRBJ2-5; D uncertain. The CDR3 has 15 amino acids. Trimming took off 1 base at V and 0 bases at J, with 9 bases between the two ends. CDR1 SGHDN and CDR2 FVKESK come from the germline V gene. The CDR3 sequence: CASSQGTGYQETQYF. CDR3 sequence (DNA): TGTGCCAGCAGCCAAGGCACCGGGTACCAAGAGACCCAGTACTTC.

The chain carries TRBV7-9 and TRBJ2-2; 7 nucleotides match TRBD1. V dropped 0 bases and J dropped 4; count of bases not matched to a gene: 2. The CDR3 covers 15 residues. Germline loops: CDR1 SEHNR, CDR2 FQNEAQ (reference sequence). The DNA of the CDR3 is TGTGCCAGCAGCTTAGCGACAGGGATCACCGGGGAGCTGTTTTTT. Its translation: CASSLATGITGELFF.

CDR3 loop: CASSKLGTGSEQFF. DNA of the CDR3: TGTGCCAGCAGCAAACTGGGGACAGGGAGTGAGCAGTTCTTC. The V call is TRBV14, the J call TRBJ2-1, with 9 bases matching TRBD1. CDR1 and CDR2 (germline): SGHDN, FVKESK. V was pared by 5 bases and J by 9 bases, with 8 bases of the junction left unmatched. The CDR3 contains 14 residues.

The rearrangement joins TRBV5-6 to TRBJ2-1; D uncertain. V was cut by 1 base and J by 0 bases, with 8 bases left in between. The CDR3 is 15 amino acids. Germline assignment: CDR1 SGHDT and CDR2 YYEEEE. CDR3 sequence: CASSLSLGSYNEQFF. The CDR3 DNA reads TGTGCCAGCAGCTTGAGCCTTGGCTCCTACAATGAGCAGTTCTTC. The variable domain in full, completed from reference TRBV5-6 and TRBJ2-1, reads DAGVTQSPTHLIKTRGQQVTLRCSPKSGHDTVSWYQQALGQGPQFIFQYYEEEERQRGNFPDRFSGHQFPNYSSELNVNALLLGDSALYLCASSLSLGSYNEQFFGPGTRLTVL.

J is TRBJ2-7 and V is TRBV20-1; D may be TRBD1 (6 bases). The CDR3 totals 11 residues. Germline-derived CDR1 and CDR2 are DFQATT and SNEGSKA (reference sequence). V gave up 6 bases and J gave up 4 bases, with 10 bases separating them. The CDR3, as DNA: TGCAGTGCAGAAACAGGGTACGAGCAGTACTTC. It encodes CSAETGYEQYF.

V usage is TRBV27 and J usage is TRBJ2-3; 10 bases map to TRBD2. Losses at the gene ends were 4 bases for V and 5 bases for J; bases not matched to a gene: 3. CDR1 is MNHEY, CDR2 SMNVEV, per germline (reference sequence). The CDR3 spans 14 residues. CDR3 sequence reads: CASSSGLAVDTQYF. Here the CDR3 DNA reads TGTGCCAGCAGTTCAGGACTAGCGGTAGATACGCAGTATTTT.

The chain employs TRBV4-1 and TRBJ1-2; TRBD1 aligns across 12 bases. The CDR3 is 15 residues long. From germline, CDR1 is MGHRA and CDR2 YSYEKL. Trimming took 0 bases from V and 7 from J; bases not matched to a gene: 3. The CDR3 loop is CASSQDPGQGAGYTF. DNA of the CDR3: TGCGCCAGCAGCCAAGATCCGGGACAGGGGGCTGGCTACACCTTC.